The subject of this entry is one TCR beta chain. Antigen specificity is unknown. This specimen comes from a study of cytomegalovirus exposure and HLA in healthy donors. Data came from immunoSEQ multiplex PCR; TCRdb stores just in-frame clones and leaves some out. The data hold approximately 280,000 clones, with roughly 90% observed a single time. Overall study findings and caveats: Researchers counted around 170 TCR beta chains as cytomegalovirus-associated. The classifier reportedly diagnosed cytomegalovirus status with high sensitivity and specificity. According to a later analysis, TCR clusters from the first cohort tended to co-occur in the 120 or so validation repertoires.

The sequence derives from a young woman in good health and CMV-seronegative. The sample comprised PBMCs.

The CDR3 nucleotides are TGTGCCAGCAGCTTGGTTCCAGGGCCTGAAGCTTTCTTT. This translates into CASSLVPGPEAFF. V usage is TRBV5-4 and J usage is TRBJ1-1; weak D call: TRBD1 (5 bases). V was pared by 0 bases and J by 6 bases, with 9 bases between. This CDR3 comprises 13 residues. Germline values: CDR1 SGHNT, CDR2 YYREEE (reference sequence). The full variable domain, with the rest looked up from reference TRBV5-4 and TRBJ1-1, is ETGVTQSPTHLIKTRGQQVTLRCSSQSGHNTVSWYQQALGQGPQFIFQYYREEENGRGNFPPRFSGLQFPNYSSELNVNALELDDSALYLCASSLVPGPEAFFGQGTRLTVV.